The clone carrying this T cell receptor (beta chain) was found once. Original processing methods: For nucleated cells, counts were estimated from reference gene primer amplification. Libraries were prepared by immunoSEQ multiplex PCR; TCRdb keeps only in-frame clonotypes and omits some of them. V and J calls and clone size are copied from that table; D and trimming were computed from the DNA. The data contain 220,000 or so clones, roughly 86% of them singletons. CDR3 length: 15 residues. Germline-derived CDR1 and CDR2 are MNHEY and SVGEGT. The V end was cut by 5 bases, the J end by 1 base, with 14 bases between. These data come from a study of blood T cell repertoires in COVID-19. Across the whole study: Samples came from the United States, Italy and Spain, spanning acute and convalescent COVID-19. Sources were T cells, B-cell-depleted T cells, or PBMCs; the material itself was cDNA or gDNA.

A Seattle source enrolled patients during active infection and followed them longitudinally. The sequence came from a woman between 50 and 59 years old with COVID-19, enrolled during active disease. The sample consisted of peripheral blood. The V gene is TRBV6-2 or TRBV6-3, the J gene TRBJ1-2; D ambiguous. The CDR3 reads CASSHITTHNYGYTF. In DNA, the CDR3 is TGTGCCAGCAGTCACATCACCACACATAACTATGGCTACACCTTC.